The 30 T cell receptor beta chains listed next were all sequenced from one sample in a study of beta chain features in type 1 diabetes. Investigators reverse transcribed all isolated RNA, so they sequenced expressed TCRB transcripts. Profiling relied on immunoSEQ multiplex PCR, and the TCRdb table lists in-frame clones only, not all of them. The profile covers around 150,000 clones, with approximately 10% appearing a single time and 0.5% taken by the ten largest. No cognate antigen is known for these TCRs. Overall study results and limits: Significant though moderate, a shortening of TCRB CDR3s appeared in all four CD4+ subsets of Type 1 diabetes patients.

The sample consisted of central memory CD4+ T cells from blood. The receptor source for this set is a man aged 25 to 40 with type 1 diabetes.

This clone has more than one count but fewer than ten. The rearrangement links TRBV28 to TRBJ2-7; the match to TRBD1 covers 10 bases. This CDR3 has 14 residues. The V segment lost 6 bases and the J segment 6 bases; nucleotides outside the gene matches: 8. The V gene's germline CDR1 is MDHEN and CDR2 SYDVKM. In DNA, the CDR3 is TGTGCCAGCAGCCTAGACAGGGGGCTGTCCGAGCAGTACTTC. Translating gives CASSLDRGLSEQYF.

J is TRBJ1-3 and V is TRBV6-5; D might be TRBD1 (6 bases). V was clipped by 6 bases and J by 1 base, with 10 bases between them. Germline V gene lookup returns CDR1 MNHEY and CDR2 SVGAGI. This CDR3 is 14 amino acids long. The CDR3 spells CASSQGKSGNTIYF. Here the CDR3 DNA reads TGTGCCAGCAGCCAGGGGAAGTCTGGAAACACCATATATTTT.

This clone was counted a few times. The gene calls are TRBV27 and TRBJ1-4; D is undetermined. Between the trimmed V and J ends, which lost 6 bases and 7 bases, there was a span of 21 bases. The CDR3 totals 16 residues. The V gene's germline CDR1 is MNHEY and CDR2 SMNVEV (reference sequence). The CDR3 here is CASSQRSTIGGEKLFF. The CDR3 coding sequence is TGTGCCAGCAGCCAACGGTCGACAATTGGTGGTGAAAAACTGTTTTTT.

This clone was picked up a small number of times. The chain uses TRBV4-1 and TRBJ2-7; maybe TRBD2 (6 bases). CDR3 length equals 15 residues. The germline CDR1 and CDR2 sequences are MGHRA and YSYEKL. V was shortened by 0 bases and J by 2 bases, with 11 bases between the two germline ends. As DNA, the CDR3 is TGCGCCAGCAGCCAAGAGGAGGGGTCTACCTACGAGCAGTACTTC. Its protein product is CASSQEEGSTYEQYF.

This chain connects TRBV18 to TRBJ1-1, with 9 bases fitting TRBD1. The CDR3 loop spans 14 amino acids. With V trimmed by 3 bases and J by 6 bases, 5 bases remained unmatched. Germline assignment: CDR1 KGHSH and CDR2 LQKENI. CDR3 in DNA: TGTGCCAGCTCACCGGGACAGGGTTCGGCTGAAGCTTTCTTT. Translated: CASSPGQGSAEAFF. Full variable domain (remainder filled in from reference TRBV18 and TRBJ1-1): NAGVMQNPRHLVRRRGQEARLRCSPMKGHSHVYWYRQLPEEGLKFMVYLQKENIIDESGMPKERFSAEFPKEGPSILRIQQVVRGDSAAYFCASSPGQGSAEAFFGQGTRLTVV.

This clone was seen a few times. This rearrangement joins TRBV27 to TRBJ1-4; possibly TRBD1 for D (5 bases). This CDR3 is built from 14 residues. Between the trimmed V and J ends, which lost 3 bases and 7 bases, there was a span of 12 bases. The germline CDR1 and CDR2 sequences are MNHEY and SMNVEV (reference sequence). The DNA for the CDR3 is TGTGCCAGCAGTTTTCGCCCCGGGGGTGAAAAACTGTTTTTT. Its translation: CASSFRPGGEKLFF.

This clone was observed a handful of times. V usage is TRBV28 and J usage is TRBJ1-2; weak D call: TRBD1 (6 bases). The CDR3 is 14 amino acids. Germline V CDR1 and CDR2: MDHEN, SYDVKM. V was pared by 6 bases and J by 7 bases, with 18 bases between. CDR3 bases: TGTGCCAGCAGACTAACCTGGACAGAGGGTGGCTACACCTTC. It yields the protein CASRLTWTEGGYTF.

This clone was detected a few times. The CDR3 DNA sequence: TGCGCCAGCAGCGGGACTAGCGGGAGGGTCTATGAGCAGTTCTTC. Its translation is CASSGTSGRVYEQFF. The chain recombines TRBV4-1 with TRBJ2-1; TRBD2 matches at 16 bases. CDR1 is MGHRA, CDR2 YSYEKL, per germline. V gave up 5 bases and J gave up 8 bases; unmatched junction bases: 3. The CDR3 totals 15 residues.

In its sample, this clone was seen a few times. The CDR3 DNA reads TGTGCCAGCCGGCCTGGGAGGGTTGAAAAACTGTTTTTT. Translated: CASRPGRVEKLFF. This rearrangement joins TRBV28 to TRBJ1-4; the D is unclear. V dropped 8 bases and J dropped 7 bases, with 14 bases sitting between them. This CDR3 comprises 13 residues. Germline CDR1 reads MDHEN; CDR2 reads SYDVKM.

The J gene is TRBJ2-1, the V gene TRBV9; TRBD1 agrees at 7 bases. The CDR3 length is 15 residues. The junction had 9 bases not matched to a gene; V was cut back by 7 bases and J by 2 bases. Germline values: CDR1 SGDLS, CDR2 YYNGEE. Here the CDR3 reads CASASEGATYNEQFF. CDR3 nucleotide sequence: TGTGCCAGCGCCTCCGAGGGGGCCACCTACAATGAGCAGTTCTTC.

This clone showed up just a few times. Germline and junction disagree at one end, which may indicate a read error. The rearrangement joins TRBV20-1 to TRBJ2-7; D is perhaps TRBD1 (7 bases). The CDR3 loop spans 11 amino acids. From germline, CDR1 is DFQATT and CDR2 SNEGSKA (reference sequence). The CDR3 DNA reads TGCAGTGCTAGATCCAGGGGGGAGCGGTACTTC. Its protein is CSARSRGERYF.

The chain links TRBV9 to TRBJ1-1; no definite D call. Trimming removed 2 bases from V and 0 bases from J, with 8 bases in between. The germline V gene encodes CDR1 SGDLS and CDR2 YYNGEE. CDR3 length: 14 amino acids. The CDR3 region is CASSVSGMNTEAFF. CDR3 bases: TGTGCCAGCAGCGTTTCGGGGATGAACACTGAAGCTTTCTTT.

This CDR3 is CASSASPGQGYGYTF. In nucleotides, the CDR3 is TGTGCCAGCAGCGCTTCACCGGGACAGGGCTATGGCTACACCTTC. The chain has TRBV9 and TRBJ1-2; 9 bases match TRBD1. V gave up 3 bases and J gave up 4 bases; unmatched junction bases: 7. The CDR3 consists of 15 residues. The V gene's germline CDR1 is SGDLS and CDR2 YYNGEE.

This clone has only a few counts. This chain joins TRBV5-1 and TRBJ2-1; D possibly corresponds to TRBD2 (5 bases). Germline V CDR1 and CDR2: SGHRS, YFSETQ. V was clipped by 3 bases and J by 10 bases, with 17 bases between them. The CDR3 has 14 amino acids. CDR3: CASSSMTTLNEQFF. The CDR3 DNA follows: TGCGCCAGCAGCTCAATGACTACCTTAAACGAGCAGTTCTTC.

This clone was observed a few times. The chain joins TRBV30 to TRBJ2-5, with TRBD2 matching over 11 bases. In germline, CDR1 is GTSNPN, CDR2 SVGIG (reference sequence). V trimming: 4 bases; J trimming: 5 bases; junction bases outside the gene matches: 6. The CDR3 has 14 residues. The CDR3 coding sequence is TGTGCCTGGACCCAGGGACTAGCGGTGGAGACCCAGTACTTC. As protein: CAWTQGLAVETQYF.

The chain couples TRBV28 to TRBJ1-2; D is uncertain. There are 15 residues in the CDR3. V lost 3 bases, J lost 3 bases, and 14 bases lay in between. Looked up from germline, CDR1 is MDHEN and CDR2 is SYDVKM. In nucleotides, the CDR3 is TGTGCCAGCAGTTTTAGTCCCCAAGGAGACTATGGCTACACCTTC. Protein: CASSFSPQGDYGYTF.

In nucleotides, the CDR3 is TGTGCCAGCAGTTTAGGAGGACAGAGCAACTATGGCTACACCTTC. Translating it yields CASSLGGQSNYGYTF. The chain links TRBV28 to TRBJ1-2; a possible D gene is TRBD1 (6 bases). This CDR3 has 15 residues. Trimming took off 2 bases at V and 2 bases at J, with 12 bases between the two ends. Per the germline V gene, CDR1 is MDHEN and CDR2 is SYDVKM.

The chain is built from TRBV2 and TRBJ1-5; D uncertain. This CDR3 region has 13 residues. CDR1 is SNHLY, CDR2 FYNNEI, per germline. Trimming took off 2 bases at V and 5 bases at J, with 7 bases between the two ends. The CDR3 sequence is CASSETSDQPQHF. The CDR3 bases are TGTGCCAGCAGTGAAACGTCAGATCAGCCCCAGCATTTT.

The sample holds a few counts of this clone. This chain links TRBV9 with TRBJ2-5, with D possibly matching TRBD2 (5 bases). The V gene lost 2 bases and the J gene lost 5 bases, with 16 bases spanning the gap. The germline CDR1 and CDR2 sequences are SGDLS and YYNGEE. The CDR3 runs to 15 residues. CDR3 coding DNA: TGTGCCAGCAGCGTTCCTTCCGGTCCGGGGGAGACCCAGTACTTC. Its translation: CASSVPSGPGETQYF.

This chain uses TRBV5-6 with TRBJ2-7; a weak D match, TRBD2 (6 bases). Trimming removed 4 bases from V and 0 bases from J, with 17 bases in between. The CDR3 length is 16 residues. CDR1 is SGHDT, CDR2 YYEEEE, per germline. Written as DNA, the CDR3 is TGTGCCAGCAGCCTGGGACTCCGCCTCGCCTCCTACGAGCAGTACTTC. This gives the protein CASSLGLRLASYEQYF.

The genes are TRBV7-9 and TRBJ1-2; TRBD1 aligns across 9 bases. Germline assignment: CDR1 SEHNR and CDR2 FQNEAQ (reference sequence). The J segment lost 4 bases and the V segment lost 7 bases, leaving 13 bases of the junction unmatched. This CDR3 has 16 amino acids. CDR3: CASTQTPRDRVYGYTF. CDR3 DNA: TGTGCCAGCACCCAGACCCCCCGGGACAGGGTCTATGGCTACACCTTC.

This chain connects TRBV5-4 to TRBJ1-1; the D is unclear. The CDR3 has 13 residues. CDR1 SGHNT and CDR2 YYREEE come from the germline V gene (reference sequence). Trimming left V 4 bases short and J 1 base short, with 8 bases between. CDR3 in amino acids: CASSIQQNTEAFF. In nucleotides, the CDR3 is TGTGCCAGCAGCATACAGCAGAACACTGAAGCTTTCTTT.

This sequence joins TRBV5-1 and TRBJ1-1; the D is unclear. The CDR3 totals 14 residues. V was clipped by 5 bases and J by 1 base, with 12 bases between them. Germline V CDR1 and CDR2: SGHRS, YFSETQ. CDR3 sequence reads: CASRPDSGNTEAFF. The CDR3 region has the DNA TGCGCCAGCAGGCCCGATTCCGGGAACACTGAAGCTTTCTTT.

The V and J genes are TRBV7-3 and TRBJ2-2; D remains ambiguous. CDR1 and CDR2 (germline): SGHTA, FQGTGA. The CDR3 sequence is 13 residues long. The ends were cut back, 5 bases at V and 2 bases at J, with 6 bases in the middle. The CDR3 is CASSPRNTGELFF. CDR3 sequence (DNA): TGTGCCAGCAGCCCTAGAAACACCGGGGAGCTGTTTTTT.

The rearrangement joins TRBV9 to TRBJ2-1; TRBD2 might be the D (6 bases). In germline, CDR1 is SGDLS, CDR2 YYNGEE. CDR3 size: 13 residues. V was trimmed by 4 bases and J by 12 bases, leaving 17 bases between them. CDR3 protein: CASSPTPAGSQFF. CDR3 coding DNA: TGTGCCAGCAGCCCCACCCCAGCGGGCTCGCAGTTCTTC.

This clone was found a few times. This sequence joins TRBV2 and TRBJ1-5; 8 positions match TRBD1. The V segment lost 8 bases and the J segment 4 bases; nucleotides outside the gene matches: 4. The CDR3 length is 13 residues. The germline CDR1 and CDR2 sequences are SNHLY and FYNNEI. The DNA for the CDR3 is TGTGCCAGCCTGGGACAGGATAATCAGCCCCAGCATTTT. Translated, it gives CASLGQDNQPQHF. Full variable domain (missing parts from reference TRBV2 and TRBJ1-5): EPEVTQTPSHQVTQMGQEVILRCVPISNHLYFYWYRQILGQKVEFLVSFYNNEISEKSEIFDDQFSVERPDGSNFTLKIRSTKLEDSAMYFCASLGQDNQPQHFGDGTRLSIL.

The chain couples TRBV30 to TRBJ2-3; 8 positions agree with TRBD2. The junction had 5 bases not matched to a gene; V was cut back by 3 bases and J by 3 bases. The CDR3 is 14 residues long. Germline V gene sequence: CDR1 GTSNPN, CDR2 SVGIG (reference sequence). The CDR3 DNA is TGTGCCTGGAGCCCGGCGGGAGGTACAGATACGCAGTATTTT. Translation gives CAWSPAGGTDTQYF.

The chain joins TRBV5-1 to TRBJ2-6; D possibly corresponds to TRBD1 (5 bases). Trimming removed 4 bases at V and 2 bases at J, with 13 bases between. The germline gives CDR1 SGHRS, CDR2 YFSETQ. This CDR3 comprises 16 residues. CDR3 sequence reads: CASSVPTGAGANVLTF. As DNA, the CDR3 is TGCGCCAGCAGCGTCCCAACAGGAGCTGGGGCCAACGTCCTGACTTTC.

J is TRBJ2-3 and V is TRBV6-6; TRBD2 might be the D (6 bases). The germline V and J ends were trimmed by 2 bases and 6 bases, with 12 bases remaining between them. The CDR3 length is 14 residues. Germline V gene sequence: CDR1 MNHNY, CDR2 SVGAGI (reference sequence). The DNA of the CDR3 is TGTGCCAGCAGTTACCAGGTCAGCGGGGATACGCAGTATTTT. It is translated as CASSYQVSGDTQYF.

The J gene is TRBJ2-7, the V gene TRBV19, with 11 bases that match TRBD1. The germline V gene has CDR1 LNHDA and CDR2 SQIVND (reference sequence). The CDR3 runs to 15 residues. J was trimmed by 7 bases and V by 5 bases; bases with no gene match: 10. The CDR3 spells CASSPSGQGAGEQYF. DNA of the CDR3: TGTGCCAGTAGTCCGTCAGGACAGGGGGCTGGGGAGCAGTACTTC.